These 22 T cell receptor beta chains share one sample of origin, sequenced in a study of neurological immune-mediated disorders. TCRdb passed the 5' RACE reads through MiXCR, listing each CDR3 protein once. This sample has some 60,000 distinct CDR3 sequences; roughly 10% occur once, and the top ten carry 9.5% to 15%. Noted time point: longitudinal time-point 2. Sequences were obtained from PBMCs. Receptor source: a man under 40 in good health.

This clonotype was observed at least ten times. The chain carries TRBV7-3 and TRBJ1-1; 9 bases agree with TRBD1. This CDR3 is 15 amino acids long. The V gene end was trimmed by 4 bases and the J gene end by 1 base; junction bases not matched to a gene: 4. CDR1 SGHTA and CDR2 FQGTGA come from the germline V gene. CDR3 region: CASSSQGAANTEAFF. The CDR3 region has the DNA TGTGCCAGCAGCTCACAGGGGGCGGCGAACACTGAAGCTTTCTTT.

This clonotype has at least ten counts. CDR3 bases: TGCAGTGCTAGTAACATCGGTTTGGCTAGCGGGAACAATGAGCAGTTCTTC. Protein product: CSASNIGLASGNNEQFF. This sequence joins TRBV20-1 and TRBJ2-1; 9 bases agree with TRBD2. Germline V lookup: CDR1 DFQATT, CDR2 SNEGSKA (reference sequence). V shed 3 bases and J 5 bases; nucleotides not matched to a gene: 14. The CDR3 covers 17 residues.

Ten or more counts support this clonotype. The chain joins TRBV11-1 to TRBJ2-3; 7 nucleotides agree with TRBD1. The CDR3 spans 14 residues. The ends lost 5 bases at V and 4 bases at J; junction bases unmatched: 6. Germline CDR1 and CDR2: SGHAT and FQDESV (reference sequence). The CDR3 loop reads CASSQDRVADTQYF. The CDR3 nucleotides read TGTGCCAGCAGCCAAGACAGGGTCGCAGATACGCAGTATTTT.

This clonotype was seen ten or more times. The chain recombines TRBV27 with TRBJ2-5; the D gene is possibly TRBD1 (5 bases). Per germline, CDR1 MNHEY and CDR2 SMNVEV (reference sequence). V lost 6 bases, J lost 2 bases, and 10 bases lay in between. The CDR3 is 13 amino acids. CDR3 nucleotides: TGTGCCAGCAGCGAGGACACTCAAGAGACCCAGTACTTC. Its translation is CASSEDTQETQYF.

Sample share makes this clonotype medium-sized. This sequence joins TRBV12-3 or TRBV12-4 and TRBJ2-2, with D possibly being TRBD2 (6 bases). Trimming removed 2 bases from V and 6 bases from J, with 7 bases in between. The CDR3 runs to 13 residues. The CDR3 nucleotides read TGTGCCAGCAGTTTATCGGGGGCCGGGGAGCTGTTTTTT. It codes for CASSLSGAGELFF.

This clonotype was observed a single time. CDR3 nucleotides: TGTGCCATCAGTGAGTCGGGCGCCTACGAGCAGTACTTC. Amino acids: CAISESGAYEQYF. The chain employs TRBV10-3 and TRBJ2-7; D is unresolved. Per the germline V gene, CDR1 is ENHRY and CDR2 is SYGVKD. Deletions cut 0 bases from V and 2 bases from J, with 5 bases between. This CDR3 is 13 amino acids long.

This clonotype was seen repeatedly, ten times or more. The chain combines TRBV7-9 with TRBJ2-5; no firm D call. The CDR3 is 11 residues long. V lost 1 base, J lost 10 bases, and 7 bases lay in between. Germline CDR1 reads SEHNR; CDR2 reads FQNEAQ (reference sequence). The CDR3 DNA reads TGTGCCAGCAGCTTAGAGATGAACCAGTACTTC. As protein: CASSLEMNQYF.

This clonotype was observed many times. V and J are TRBV29-1 and TRBJ1-2; D not certain. Germline CDR1 is SQVTM and CDR2 is ANQGSEA. The CDR3 is 9 residues long. V lost 7 bases and J 5 bases, leaving 5 bases between the germline ends. The CDR3 DNA is TGCAGCGATGAGTATGGCTACACCTTC. Amino acids: CSDEYGYTF.

At least ten counts were recorded for this clonotype. The rearrangement links TRBV5-5 to TRBJ2-7; no firm D call. Germline CDR1 and CDR2: SGHKS and YYEKEE (reference sequence). The CDR3 loop spans 14 amino acids. V was clipped by 2 bases and J by 1 base, with 10 bases between them. The CDR3 sequence: CASSFSFDSYEQYF. CDR3 DNA sequence: TGTGCCAGCAGCTTTTCATTTGATTCCTACGAGCAGTACTTC.

There are many counts of this clonotype. CDR3 protein: CASSLHPSIYEQYF. The CDR3 region has the DNA TGTGCCAGCAGTCTCCACCCGTCCATCTACGAGCAGTACTTC. The V and J genes are TRBV27 and TRBJ2-7, with D uncertain. The germline CDR1 and CDR2 sequences are MNHEY and SMNVEV (reference sequence). The length of the CDR3 is 14 residues. The V gene lost 5 bases and the J gene lost 3 bases, with 14 bases spanning the gap.

This clonotype was observed a single time. The genes are TRBV27 and TRBJ2-1; TRBD2 matches at 12 bases. V trimming: 2 bases; J trimming: 9 bases; junction bases outside the gene matches: 5. From germline, CDR1 is MNHEY and CDR2 SMNVEV (reference sequence). The CDR3 has 15 amino acids. Written as DNA, the CDR3 is TGTGCCAGCAGTTTAAGCAAGACTAGCGGGAGTGAGCAGTTCTTC. Translated, it gives CASSLSKTSGSEQFF.

The rearrangement links TRBV20-1 to TRBJ1-1; unclear D gene. The CDR3 runs 17 residues. V gave up 2 bases and J gave up 4 bases, with 23 bases separating them. CDR1 DFQATT and CDR2 SNEGSKA come from the germline V gene (reference sequence). CDR3 nucleotide sequence: TGCAGTGCTAGACCTTCTAGGTGGAAGGTTGGGGTCACTGAAGCTTTCTTT. Protein sequence: CSARPSRWKVGVTEAFF.

This clonotype was seen more than once but under ten times. The chain recombines TRBV12-3 or TRBV12-4 with TRBJ2-7; D remains ambiguous. The CDR3 runs to 11 residues. Trimming removed 4 bases from V and 7 bases from J, with 8 bases in between. The chain's CDR3 is CASSSPGEQYF. CDR3 in DNA: TGTGCCAGCAGTTCGCCCGGGGAGCAGTACTTC.

The sample holds many counts of this clonotype. The chain employs TRBV5-1 and TRBJ2-1, with TRBD2 identical over 9 bases. The CDR3 runs 15 residues. Germline V gene data show CDR1 as SGHRS and CDR2 as YFSETQ. The V and J ends lost 6 bases and 6 bases, in that order; junction bases with no gene match: 10. CDR3 amino acids: CASISDPGLANEQFF. CDR3 nucleotide sequence: TGCGCCAGCATTTCCGACCCGGGACTAGCCAATGAGCAGTTCTTC.

This clonotype was observed many times. The chain couples TRBV9 to TRBJ2-7; maybe TRBD1 (6 bases). The CDR3 has 15 amino acids. The V end lost 4 bases, the J end lost 2 bases, and 16 bases lay between the germline ends. Germline CDR1 SGDLS, CDR2 YYNGEE. The CDR3 region is CASSLTGNQAYEQYF. The CDR3 DNA reads as TGTGCCAGCAGCTTGACAGGTAACCAGGCCTACGAGCAGTACTTC.

This clonotype came up once. A much larger clonotype is one base distant, so this may be a read error. The V gene is TRBV11-2, the J gene TRBJ2-2; the match to TRBD2 covers 14 bases. Germline CDR1 is SGHAT and CDR2 is FQNNGV. The J segment lost 3 bases and the V segment lost 5 bases, leaving 14 bases of the junction unmatched. The CDR3 length is 20 residues. The CDR3 region is CASSPEGLAGALSHTGELFF. The DNA for the CDR3 is TGTGCCAGCAGCCCCGAGGGACTAGCGGGAGCATTAAGCCACACCGGGGAGCTGTTTTTT.

This clonotype was counted at least ten times. The chain combines TRBV7-6 with TRBJ2-7, with a tentative D call TRBD1 (5 bases). CDR1 is SGHVS and CDR2 is FNYEAQ in the germline V gene. Between the trimmed V and J ends, which lost 5 bases and 6 bases, there was a span of 17 bases. The CDR3 runs 14 residues. This chain's CDR3 is CASSNPVRAGEQYF. In DNA form, the CDR3 reads TGTGCCAGCAGCAACCCCGTCAGGGCCGGCGAGCAGTACTTC.

The chain has TRBV20-1 and TRBJ2-3; 12 bases fit TRBD2. Germline-derived CDR1 and CDR2 are DFQATT and SNEGSKA (reference sequence). The CDR3 contains 14 residues. V was pared by 1 base and J by 4 bases, with 0 bases of the junction left unmatched. DNA for the CDR3: TGCAGTGCTAGAGGACTAGCGGGAGCAGATACGCAGTATTTT. This encodes CSARGLAGADTQYF.

The table lists this clonotype with many counts. The chain has TRBV15 and TRBJ2-7, with 9 bases lining up with TRBD1. The CDR3 consists of 15 residues. V was clipped by 1 base and J by 2 bases; unmatched bases: 3. Germline V gene lookup returns CDR1 LNHNV and CDR2 YYDKDF (reference sequence). DNA for the CDR3: TGTGCCACCAGCAGAGGACGGGACAGGGCCTACGAGCAGTACTTC. Amino acid sequence: CATSRGRDRAYEQYF.

The sample holds many counts of this clonotype. The gene calls are TRBV5-5 and TRBJ1-5; D is perhaps TRBD1 (6 bases). Germline V gene sequence: CDR1 SGHKS, CDR2 YYEKEE (reference sequence). The CDR3 totals 14 residues. V shed 4 bases and J shed 4 bases, with 12 bases lying between them. The CDR3 coding sequence is TGTGCCAGCAGCCACAGGGATGGTAATCAGCCCCAGCATTTT. It encodes CASSHRDGNQPQHF.

This clonotype has ten or more counts. The CDR3 coding sequence is TGCAGTGCTAGACATGGCAGGGGACAAGAGACCCAGTACTTC. Translating gives CSARHGRGQETQYF. J is TRBJ2-5 and V is TRBV20-1, with D perhaps matching TRBD1 (6 bases). V was shortened by 2 bases and J by 2 bases, with 12 bases between the two germline ends. Germline loops: CDR1 DFQATT, CDR2 SNEGSKA (reference sequence). This CDR3 has 14 amino acids.

Ten or more counts support this clonotype. The chain employs TRBV11-3 and TRBJ2-1, with D uncertain. This CDR3 comprises 15 residues. CDR1 and CDR2 (germline): SGHNT, YENEEA. Trimming took 2 bases from V and 2 from J, leaving 10 bases between them. CDR3 coding DNA: TGTGCCAGCAGCTTAACCGCGTCTACCTACAATGAGCAGTTCTTC. Its translation is CASSLTASTYNEQFF.